This is a list of T cell receptor beta chains from one sample in a study of spatial heterogeneity in lung cancer. TCRdb reanalysed the 5' RACE reads using MiXCR and keeps one entry per CDR3 protein. The sample has fewer than 20,000 distinct CDR3 sequences, around 6% seen once. The sample was lung tumor tissue, taken at surgery. These TCRs come from a female donor with early-stage non-small cell lung cancer. Each CDR3 is given with its conserved first and last residue. A D gene is named only where the DNA matches it firmly. Expanded clones are given a class, and other clones once, few, many or no size at all.

TRBV7-2	TRBJ1-1	TRBD1	-	CASSSSRQGLNTEAFF	TGTGCCAGCAGCTCTAGCAGACAGGGACTAAACACTGAAGCTTTCTTT
TRBV5-1	TRBJ2-2	-	many	CASGGADTGELFF	TGCGCCAGCGGGGGCGCGGACACCGGGGAGCTGTTTTTT
TRBV7-2	TRBJ2-7	TRBD1	many	CASSSGTGVSYEQYF	TGTGCCAGCAGCTCCGGGACAGGGGTATCCTACGAGCAGTACTTC
TRBV13	TRBJ1-1	TRBD1	-	CASSLEGGVDSEAFF	TGTGCCAGCAGCTTAGAAGGGGGCGTGGACTCTGAAGCTTTCTTT
TRBV5-1	TRBJ2-7	TRBD2	many	CASSTGGLADSYEQYF	TGCGCCAGCAGCACGGGGGGACTAGCGGACTCCTACGAGCAGTACTTC
TRBV12-3/TRBV12-4	TRBJ2-5	-	many	CASSFYGKHDSETQYF	TGTGCCAGCAGTTTTTACGGCAAGCACGATTCGGAGACCCAGTACTTC
TRBV12-3/TRBV12-4	TRBJ2-1	-	many	CASSPLGDGPRSYNEQFF	TGTGCCAGCAGTCCCCTGGGGGATGGGCCGCGCTCCTACAATGAGCAGTTCTTC
TRBV23-1	TRBJ1-1	-	many	CASSQLQLGEAFF	TGCGCCAGCAGTCAACTCCAATTAGGTGAAGCTTTCTTT
TRBV6-5	TRBJ1-5	-	medium-sized	CASSYSPAFSNQPQHF	TGTGCCAGCAGTTACTCGCCAGCCTTCAGCAATCAGCCCCAGCATTTT
TRBV7-2	TRBJ1-1	-	many	CASSPEGTEAFF	TGTGCCAGCAGCCCAGAGGGAACTGAAGCTTTCTTT
TRBV12-3/TRBV12-4	TRBJ1-2	-	many	CASSSGLYGYTF	TGTGCCAGCAGTTCAGGGCTTTATGGCTACACCTTC
TRBV20-1	TRBJ2-3	-	medium-sized	CSANPVAAPTDTQYF	TGCAGTGCCAATCCCGTAGCGGCCCCCACAGATACGCAGTATTTT
TRBV6-5	TRBJ2-1	-	-	CASSRQSYNEQFF	TGTGCCAGCAGTCGGCAATCCTACAATGAGCAGTTCTTC
TRBV19	TRBJ2-3	-	-	CASSDTPRDFSTQYF	TGTGCCAGTAGCGACACCCCCCGGGACTTCAGTACGCAGTATTTT
TRBV6-2/TRBV6-3	TRBJ1-5	-	-	CASRAVLGNQPQHF	TGTGCCAGCAGAGCGGTCCTCGGCAATCAGCCCCAGCATTTT
TRBV7-2	TRBJ2-1	TRBD1	many	CASSVTGTGNLKVF	TGTGCCAGCAGCGTGACCGGGACAGGGAACCTCAAGGTCTTC
TRBV30	TRBJ2-3	TRBD2	many	CAWSVGLAGPLLSTDTQYF	TGTGCCTGGAGTGTAGGGCTAGCGGGACCCCTACTTTCCACAGATACGCAGTATTTT
TRBV20-1	TRBJ1-1	-	many	CSARDGTPNTEAFF	TGCAGTGCTAGAGACGGGACCCCGAACACTGAAGCTTTCTTT
TRBV4-3	TRBJ1-2	-	many	CASSQQTNYGYTF	TGCGCCAGCAGCCAACAAACGAACTATGGCTACACCTTC
TRBV15	TRBJ1-5	-	-	CATSRYFGPNTPGNQPQHF	TGTGCCACCAGCAGGTATTTCGGGCCAAATACTCCGGGCAATCAGCCCCAGCATTTT
TRBV28	TRBJ2-3	-	-	CASSLLDRVPDF	TGTGCCAGCAGCTTACTAGACCGGGTTCCGGATTTT
TRBV29-1	TRBJ1-1	-	-	CSVEGTANTEAFF	TGCAGCGTTGAAGGGACAGCAAACACTGAAGCTTTCTTT
TRBV20-1	TRBJ1-5	-	many	CSAREGQPQHF	TGCAGTGCTAGGGAAGGACAGCCCCAGCATTTT
TRBV20-1	TRBJ2-7	TRBD2	medium-sized	CSAGGAGETTYEQYF	TGCAGTGCCGGGGGGGCGGGAGAAACTACCTACGAGCAGTACTTC
TRBV18	TRBJ2-1	-	many	CASSANLGEYNEQFF	TGTGCCAGCTCAGCAAACCTAGGGGAATACAATGAGCAGTTCTTC
TRBV29-1	TRBJ1-1	-	few	CSSRSGVQAFF	TGCAGCTCCAGATCGGGGGTCCAAGCTTTCTTT
TRBV20-1	TRBJ1-5	TRBD1	many	CSAFSTRGQEPQHF	TGCAGTGCTTTTTCAACCAGGGGGCAGGAGCCCCAGCATTTT
TRBV18	TRBJ1-5	-	many	CASSPSGYSNQPQHF	TGTGCCAGCTCACCGTCGGGATATAGCAATCAGCCCCAGCATTTT
TRBV12-5	TRBJ2-1	-	many	CASAADSYEQFF	TGTGCTAGTGCCGCAGACAGTTATGAGCAGTTCTTC
TRBV20-1	TRBJ2-7	-	few	CSAADSYEQYF	TGCAGTGCGGCGGACTCCTACGAGCAGTACTTC
TRBV5-5	TRBJ2-2	-	many	CASSLGPGGELFF	TGTGCCAGCAGCTTGGGTCCGGGCGGGGAGCTGTTTTTT
TRBV6-6	TRBJ2-7	-	many	CASIFQPSYEQYF	TGTGCCAGCATTTTCCAACCTTCCTACGAGCAGTACTTC
TRBV20-1	TRBJ2-6	-	many	CSAPPRANVLTF	TGCAGTGCTCCACCCCGGGCCAACGTCCTGACTTTC
TRBV20-1	TRBJ2-1	TRBD2	many	CSARADRLADTSNRDNEQFF	TGCAGTGCTAGAGCTGATAGACTAGCGGATACTTCGAACAGAGACAATGAGCAGTTCTTC
TRBV12-3/TRBV12-4	TRBJ1-4	-	medium-sized	CASSPLGYGEKLFF	TGTGCCAGCAGCCCGCTCGGTTACGGGGAAAAACTGTTTTTT